Below, one T cell receptor (beta chain) is given with its context. It lacks a known antigen. No base quality values were provided; no much bigger clone lies one nucleotide off. Looking up the germline V gene (reference sequence) yields CDR1 WNHNN and CDR2 SYGVQD. Deletion took 6 bases off V and 6 bases off J, with a span of 8 bases between the germline ends. The CDR3 measures 12 amino acids from cysteine to phenylalanine. Here the CDR3 DNA is all that survives: 36 bases in frame from base 1. Donors were healthy HIV-negative adults with no recently reported acute infections or vaccinations. Only Caucasian adults living in Nashville, Tennessee, USA were represented among the donors. CD4+ T cells were enriched through magnetic negative selection, after which naive cells were positively selected on CD45RA and the remaining negative fraction served as the memory subset. Blood was collected by leukapheresis, and PBMCs were isolated by Ficoll-Histopaque density gradient centrifugation and then cryopreserved in liquid nitrogen vapor phase. Analytical flow cytometry was used to check the purity and quantity of every magnetically sorted T cell population. Genomic DNA was isolated from each sorted fraction and quantified by UV absorbance on a Nanodrop 2000c.

The data were obtained in a study of shared clonotypes between healthy human individuals (dated by TCRdb to 2019 to 2021). At the level of the whole study: Three men and two women, aged 18 to 49 years, made up the cohort. For each donor, CD4 naive and CD4 memory were each given three plates, CD8 naive was given two plates, and CD8 memory was given one plate. To estimate repertoire size and how much clonotypes are shared between individuals, the study performed deep sequencing of blood TCR repertoires from roughly five healthy adults. To increase sequencing depth and limit assay-specific biases, different laboratories used diverse techniques to prepare libraries and sequence TCR repertoires. Between about 0.9 and 10 billion PBMCs per donor were obtained by leukapheresis. Study-wide findings and limitations: Even with the large sequencing depth, rarefaction of the sorted-subset datasets indicated that sequencing was incomplete. Compared with non-shared clonotypes, the clonotypes found in all four sorted-subset donors had higher generation probabilities. Pairwise subsampling led to the expectation that sequencing depth would affect the degree of clonotype sharing among donors. Estimated clonotype richness was generally larger for naive than for memory subsets. Across a handful of donors, roughly 5% of naive CD4, roughly 3.8% of naive CD8, about 2.3% of memory CD4, and under 0.45% of memory CD8 clonotypes were shared. Sampling was restricted to blood, and TCR repertoires in tissues likely differ from the TCR repertoires found in blood. Because the study included only a small number of donors, the genetic and exposure-history diversity represented was limited.

Using the deep immunoSEQ assay, TCR CDR3 regions were amplified from genomic DNA by multiplex PCR. Extracted genomic DNA from each cell subset was spread evenly across all wells of several immunoSEQ 96-well plates, with each plate serving as a replicate. For sorted subsets, each replicate PCR was loaded with 200 ng genomic DNA, equivalent to roughly 30,000 T cell genomes. Purified libraries were measured with a Qubit 3.0 fluorometer, size-checked on a Bioanalyzer 2100, and measured again with the KAPA Library Quantification kit. Each immunoSEQ 96-well plate was sequenced on its own single-read 150-cycle Illumina NextSeq 550 flow cell. Processing in the source paper ran as follows. Because the immunoSEQ output held only junctional sequences and lacked quality scores, the filtering could not match the filtering applied to full-length reads. Sequences were annotated with PyIR, a Python wrapper for IgBLAST v1.9, and V/J genes and CDR3 were assigned using IMGT germline references. Any read was removed if the V/J assignment was weak (E-value above 1e-6), the CDR3 was missing, or the read contained stop codons, out-of-frame junctions, or ambiguous translated residues. A V3J clonotype was defined by an identical inferred V gene, J gene, and CDR3 amino acid sequence. The percentage overlap between two repertoires was calculated by dividing the number of shared unique clonotypes by the size of the smaller repertoire. Repertoire richness was assessed with RTK rarefaction, the Chao1 estimator, and Recon v2.1 estimates of unobserved clonotypes. Generation probabilities were computed with OLGA for all TCRbeta clonotypes obtained by the gDNA method from several donors. TCRdb re-hosts the immuneACCESS table, in-frame sequences only. Its copies lack some clones; in the studies checked, an unresolved V gene accounts for under half of them, and the cause for the rest is not known. For V, J and clone size, that table is used; D and trimming come from the DNA. The sample data list roughly 1,100,000 clones, and approximately 72% of these were observed just once. 1.2% to 1.5% of the sample is in the top ten clones.

The sequenced sample was memory CD4+ T cells sorted from blood. The cell subset or site label corresponds to: CD45RA-negative fraction. This chain is built from TRBV10-1 and TRBJ2-2; the D gene is perhaps TRBD1 or TRBD2, as each covers 5 bases. The clonotype was recovered from a man younger than 35 in good health. The nucleotide sequence reads as follows: TGCGCCAGCAGCGGGACCGCCGGGGAGCTGTTTTTT. Its translation reads: CASSGTAGELFF.